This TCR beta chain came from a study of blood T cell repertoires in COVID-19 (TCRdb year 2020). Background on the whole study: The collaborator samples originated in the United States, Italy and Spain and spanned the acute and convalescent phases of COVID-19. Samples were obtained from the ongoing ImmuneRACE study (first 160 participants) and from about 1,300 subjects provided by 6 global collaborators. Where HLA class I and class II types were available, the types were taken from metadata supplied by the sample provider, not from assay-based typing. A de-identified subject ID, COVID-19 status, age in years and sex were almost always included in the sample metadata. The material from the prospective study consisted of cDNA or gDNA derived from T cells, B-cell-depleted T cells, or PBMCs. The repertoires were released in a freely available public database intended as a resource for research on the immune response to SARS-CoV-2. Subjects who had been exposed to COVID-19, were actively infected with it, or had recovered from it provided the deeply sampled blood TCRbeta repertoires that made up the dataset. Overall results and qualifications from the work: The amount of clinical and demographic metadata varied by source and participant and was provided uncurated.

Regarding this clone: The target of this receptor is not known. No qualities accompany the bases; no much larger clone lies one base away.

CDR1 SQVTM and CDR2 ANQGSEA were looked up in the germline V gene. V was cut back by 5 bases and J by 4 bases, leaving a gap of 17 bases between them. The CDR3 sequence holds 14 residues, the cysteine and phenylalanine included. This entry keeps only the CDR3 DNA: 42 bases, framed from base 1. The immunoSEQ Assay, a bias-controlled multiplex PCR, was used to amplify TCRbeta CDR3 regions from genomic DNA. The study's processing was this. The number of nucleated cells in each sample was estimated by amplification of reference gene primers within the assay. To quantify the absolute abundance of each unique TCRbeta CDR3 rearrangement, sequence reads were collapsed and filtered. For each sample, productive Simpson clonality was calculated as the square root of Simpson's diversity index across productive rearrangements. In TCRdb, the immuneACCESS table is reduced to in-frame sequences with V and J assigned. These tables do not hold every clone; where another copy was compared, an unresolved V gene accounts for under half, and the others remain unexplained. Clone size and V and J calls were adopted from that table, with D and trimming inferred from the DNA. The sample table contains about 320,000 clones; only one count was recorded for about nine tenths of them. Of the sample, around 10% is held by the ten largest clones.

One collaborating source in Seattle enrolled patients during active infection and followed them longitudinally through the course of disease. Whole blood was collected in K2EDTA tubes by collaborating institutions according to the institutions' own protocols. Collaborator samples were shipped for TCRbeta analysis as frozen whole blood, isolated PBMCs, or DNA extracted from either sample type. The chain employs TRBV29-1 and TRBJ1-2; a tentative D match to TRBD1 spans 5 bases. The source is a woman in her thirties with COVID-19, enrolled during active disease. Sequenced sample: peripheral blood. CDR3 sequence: CSVTGGTLGYGYTF. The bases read TGCAGCGTTACAGGAGGGACCTTAGGCTATGGCTACACCTTC.